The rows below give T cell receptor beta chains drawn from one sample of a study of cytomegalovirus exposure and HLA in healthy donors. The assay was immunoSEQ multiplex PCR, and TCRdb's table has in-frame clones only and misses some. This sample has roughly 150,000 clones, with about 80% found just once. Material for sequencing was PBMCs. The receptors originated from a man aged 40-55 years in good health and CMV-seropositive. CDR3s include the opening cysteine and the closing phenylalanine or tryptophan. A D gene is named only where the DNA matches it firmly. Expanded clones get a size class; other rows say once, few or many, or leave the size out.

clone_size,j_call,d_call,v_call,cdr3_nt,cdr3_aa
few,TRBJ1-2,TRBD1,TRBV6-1,TGTGCCAGCAGTGAAGCGGGGACAGGGGCGGGCTATGGCTACACCTTC,CASSEAGTGAGYGYTF
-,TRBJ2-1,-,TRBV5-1,TGCGCCAGCAGCTTGGGAACGACAGCCCGCACCTACAATGAGCAGTTCTTC,CASSLGTTARTYNEQFF
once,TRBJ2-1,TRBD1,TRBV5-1,TGCGCCAGCAGCCAGGGACAGGGGTCCTACAATGAGCAGTTCTTC,CASSQGQGSYNEQFF
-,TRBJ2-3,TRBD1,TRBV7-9,TGTGCCAGCAGCTCAACAGGGGTAGATACGCAGTATTTT,CASSSTGVDTQYF
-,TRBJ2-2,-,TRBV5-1,TGCGCCAGCAGCACTGGGGGGACAGTGAACACCGGGGAGCTGTTTTTT,CASSTGGTVNTGELFF
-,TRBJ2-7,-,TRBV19,TGTGCCAGTAAGGACAGTCGCTTGGGCTACGAGCAGTACTTC,CASKDSRLGYEQYF
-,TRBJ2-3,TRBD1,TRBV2,TGTGCCAGCAGTGCCCCCGGGGACAGGGGATTGGGTACGCAGTATTTT,CASSAPGDRGLGTQYF
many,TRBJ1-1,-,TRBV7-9,TGTGCCAGCTCCCCCTCGAACACTGAAGCTTTCTTT,CASSPSNTEAFF
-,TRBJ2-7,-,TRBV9,TGTGCCAGCAGCGTAGGGGGCAGTTCCTACGAGCAGTACTTC,CASSVGGSSYEQYF
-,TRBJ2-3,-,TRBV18,TGTGCCAGCTCCTTGACAGGATCCACAGATACGCAGTATTTT,CASSLTGSTDTQYF
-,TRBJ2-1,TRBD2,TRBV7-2,TGTGCCAGCAGCTTAACGCCTAGCGGGAGTACTGAGCAGTTCTTC,CASSLTPSGSTEQFF